This T cell receptor (beta chain) was recovered during a study of identical twins' blood T cells. Background on the study: About 50 million reads came from around twelve libraries, six alpha, six beta. Study-wide results and caveats: Twins shared more top CDR3 clonotypes than unrelated donors did.

Libraries were made from RNA as TCR cDNA, using a modified protocol. Per the authors' pipeline: Each library had 2.2 to 3.6 million CDR3 reads and about 100,000 to nearly 500,000 clonotypes. TCRdb re-called the 5' RACE reads with MiXCR, one entry per CDR3 protein. It is TCRdb's table, rather than the study itself, that gives the V and J calls and clone size. Of fewer than 450,000 distinct CDR3 sequences listed, roughly 30% are singletons. Worth noting for this clonotype: Its antigen remains unidentified.

The material sequenced was PBMCs. This clonotype was sampled from a woman aged 18-50 years in good health.

The CDR3 bases are TGTGCCAGCAGCCCCGACAACTATGGCTACACCTTC. Translated, it gives CASSPDNYGYTF. The chain links TRBV7-9 to TRBJ1-2; D remains ambiguous. The length of the CDR3 is 12 residues. Germline-derived CDR1 and CDR2 are SEHNR and FQNEAQ (reference sequence). Trimming took off 5 bases at V and 2 bases at J, with 6 bases between the two ends.